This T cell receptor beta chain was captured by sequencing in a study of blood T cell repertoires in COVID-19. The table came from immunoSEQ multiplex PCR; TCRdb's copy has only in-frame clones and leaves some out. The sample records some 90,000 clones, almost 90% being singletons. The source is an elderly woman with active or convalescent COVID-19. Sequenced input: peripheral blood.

The CDR3 is CASSSTQGGGYGYTF. DNA for the CDR3: TGTGCCAGCAGCTCAACCCAAGGGGGTGGCTATGGCTACACCTTC. The chain links TRBV7-2 to TRBJ1-2; D might be TRBD1 (6 bases). CDR1 is SGHTA, CDR2 FQGNSA, per germline. V lost 4 bases to trimming and J lost 4 bases, with 16 bases between them. This CDR3 has 15 residues. The full variable domain, in which reference TRBV7-2 and TRBJ1-2 provide the parts outside the CDR3, is GAGVSQSPSNKVTEKGKDVELRCDPISGHTALYWYRQSLGQGLEFLIYFQGNSAPDKSGLPSDRFSAERTGGSVSTLTIQRTQQEDSAVYLCASSSTQGGGYGYTFGSGTRLTVV.